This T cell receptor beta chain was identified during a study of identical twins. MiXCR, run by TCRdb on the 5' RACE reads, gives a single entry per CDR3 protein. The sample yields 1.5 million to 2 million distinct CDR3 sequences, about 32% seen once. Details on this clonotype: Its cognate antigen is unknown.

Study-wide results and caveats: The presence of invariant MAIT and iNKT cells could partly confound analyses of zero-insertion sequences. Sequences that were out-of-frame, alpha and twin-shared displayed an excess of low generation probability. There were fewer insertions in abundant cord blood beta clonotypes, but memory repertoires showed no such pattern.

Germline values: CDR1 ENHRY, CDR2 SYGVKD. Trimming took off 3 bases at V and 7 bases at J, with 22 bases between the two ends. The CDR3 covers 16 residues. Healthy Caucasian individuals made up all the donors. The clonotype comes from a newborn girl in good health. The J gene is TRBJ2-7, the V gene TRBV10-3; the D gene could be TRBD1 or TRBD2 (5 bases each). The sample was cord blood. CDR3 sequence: CAISEGLHGTDNEQYF. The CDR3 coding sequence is TGTGCCATCAGTGAAGGTTTACATGGGACCGACAATGAGCAGTACTTC.